Listed here are 17 T cell receptor beta chains from one sample, sequenced in a study of cytomegalovirus exposure and HLA in healthy donors. It was with 60 Vbeta and 13 Jbeta primers that the PCR ran. TCRdb keeps only in-frame clones here, not all; method: immunoSEQ multiplex PCR. This table has 210,000 or so clones, around 80% appearing once. Sequences were obtained from PBMCs. The receptors derive from a woman aged 55-69 years in good health and CMV-seropositive.

The chain recombines TRBV6-1 with TRBJ1-1; tentative D call: TRBD1 (5 bases). The CDR3 has 15 residues. Germline-derived CDR1 and CDR2 are MNHNS and SASEGT. The V and J ends lost 7 bases and 0 bases respectively, with 15 bases between them. The CDR3 sequence: CASIQLTVLNTEAFF. The CDR3, as DNA: TGTGCCAGCATTCAGTTGACAGTTCTGAACACTGAAGCTTTCTTT.

V and J are TRBV7-2 and TRBJ2-7; D unresolved. Germline values: CDR1 SGHTA, CDR2 FQGNSA. Trimming removed 3 bases from V and 6 bases from J, with 6 bases in between. There are 11 residues in the CDR3. The CDR3 sequence: CASSFYFEQYF. The DNA of the CDR3 is TGTGCCAGCAGCTTTTACTTCGAGCAGTACTTC.

The chain couples TRBV7-2 to TRBJ2-2; TRBD2 is a possible D gene (5 bases). The germline CDR1 and CDR2 sequences are SGHTA and FQGNSA. V was cut by 6 bases and J by 6 bases, with 14 bases left in between. The CDR3 runs to 14 residues. This CDR3 is CASRLILGSGELFF. The CDR3 coding sequence is TGTGCCAGCAGGCTTATACTAGGGTCCGGGGAGCTGTTTTTT. Together with reference TRBV7-2 and TRBJ2-2, the CDR3 gives the full variable domain: GAGVSQSPSNKVTEKGKDVELRCDPISGHTALYWYRQSLGQGLEFLIYFQGNSAPDKSGLPSDRFSAERTGGSVSTLTIQRTQQEDSAVYLCASRLILGSGELFFGEGSRLTVL.

The chain has TRBV4-1 and TRBJ2-3, with 16 bases that match TRBD2. In germline, CDR1 is MGHRA, CDR2 YSYEKL. The CDR3 contains 17 residues. The junction had 3 bases not matched to a gene; V was cut back by 3 bases and J by 3 bases. CDR3 in DNA: TGCGCCAGCAGCCAGCCGGGACTAGCGGGAGGGACAGATACGCAGTATTTT. Encoded protein: CASSQPGLAGGTDTQYF.

V and J are TRBV9 and TRBJ2-2, with 7 bases lining up with TRBD2. Germline trimming cut 0 bases from V and 0 bases from J; bases unmatched to any gene: 5. The CDR3 covers 17 residues. In germline, CDR1 is SGDLS, CDR2 YYNGEE. This chain's CDR3 is CASSVASGATNTGELFF. The CDR3 DNA is TGTGCCAGCAGCGTAGCTAGCGGAGCTACGAACACCGGGGAGCTGTTTTTT.

The chain combines TRBV5-4 with TRBJ1-3, with D perhaps TRBD1 (5 bases). Trimming pared 4 bases from V and 2 bases from J, leaving 13 bases between. Germline assignment: CDR1 SGHNT and CDR2 YYREEE (reference sequence). The CDR3 contains 15 residues. CDR3 bases: TGTGCCAGCAGCCGCACAGGCGCCCCTGGAAACACCATATATTTT. Protein product: CASSRTGAPGNTIYF.

The chain combines TRBV11-3 with TRBJ2-1; TRBD1 is a possible D gene (5 bases). V lost 3 bases to trimming and J lost 6 bases, with 6 bases between them. CDR1 and CDR2 from the germline V gene are SGHNT and YENEEA. The CDR3 length is 12 residues. For the CDR3, the DNA is TGTGCCAGCAGCTTCCAGGGCAATGAGCAGTTCTTC. Translating gives CASSFQGNEQFF.

The rearrangement joins TRBV5-1 to TRBJ2-7, with 12 bases aligning to TRBD2. The germline V gene encodes CDR1 SGHRS and CDR2 YFSETQ. V shed 4 bases, J shed 4 bases, and the junction held 3 bases outside the gene matches. The CDR3 is 14 amino acids. CDR3 in amino acids: CASSGTSGQYEQYF. For the CDR3, the DNA is TGCGCCAGCAGCGGGACTAGCGGGCAATACGAGCAGTACTTC.

The chain links TRBV5-1 to TRBJ2-5; TRBD2 might be the D (6 bases). The germline gives CDR1 SGHRS, CDR2 YFSETQ. The length of the CDR3 is 15 residues. Trimming took off 4 bases at V and 3 bases at J, with 16 bases between the two ends. This chain's CDR3 is CASSPAGGNEETQYF. The CDR3 DNA follows: TGCGCCAGCAGCCCGGCGGGCGGGAACGAAGAGACCCAGTACTTC.

This sequence joins TRBV7-9 and TRBJ2-6, with TRBD2 matching over 7 bases. This CDR3 region has 16 residues. V shed 5 bases, J shed 4 bases, and the junction held 8 bases outside the gene matches. Germline V gene sequence: CDR1 SEHNR, CDR2 FQNEAQ (reference sequence). The CDR3, as DNA: TGTGCCAGCAGCCCTTGGGGGGGTTCCGGGGCCAACGTCCTGACTTTC. Translating gives CASSPWGGSGANVLTF.

This clone was counted between two and nine times. At one of its ends the junction is not consistent with the germline gene, which may arise from a read error. The chain joins TRBV7-9 to TRBJ2-7; D is perhaps TRBD1 (6 bases). CDR1 SEHNR and CDR2 FQNEAQ come from the germline V gene (reference sequence). CDR3 length: 16 amino acids. For the CDR3, the DNA is TGTACCAGCAGCTTAGACAGGTTCCCCAAAAACTACGAGCAGTACTTC. It specifies CTSSLDRFPKNYEQYF.

The V call is TRBV5-1, the J call TRBJ2-5, with 10 bases identical to TRBD2. Germline loops: CDR1 SGHRS, CDR2 YFSETQ. There are 13 residues in the CDR3. Germline trimming cut 4 bases from V and 5 bases from J; bases unmatched to any gene: 2. The CDR3 here is CASSPGLAETQYF. In DNA form, the CDR3 reads TGCGCCAGCAGCCCGGGACTAGCGGAGACCCAGTACTTC.

The V gene is TRBV27, the J gene TRBJ2-3; possibly TRBD1 for D (5 bases). V was trimmed by 6 bases and J by 0 bases, leaving 16 bases between them. The CDR3 consists of 16 residues. In germline, CDR1 is MNHEY, CDR2 SMNVEV (reference sequence). The CDR3 region has the DNA TGTGCCAGCAGCCCCCGGTACGCAGGGAGCACAGATACGCAGTATTTT. This sequence encodes CASSPRYAGSTDTQYF.

The genes are TRBV28 and TRBJ1-6; no definite D call. V was cut by 5 bases and J by 0 bases, with 17 bases left in between. The germline gives CDR1 MDHEN, CDR2 SYDVKM. The CDR3 covers 18 residues. The CDR3, as DNA: TGTGCCAGCAGTCCCACCTGGACTGGGAGCTCCTATAATTCACCCCTCCACTTT. This gives the protein CASSPTWTGSSYNSPLHF.

The chain carries TRBV5-1 and TRBJ2-7, with 10 bases matching TRBD2. Losses at the gene ends were 1 base for V and 6 bases for J; bases not matched to a gene: 4. Germline loops: CDR1 SGHRS, CDR2 YFSETQ. The length of the CDR3 is 14 residues. DNA of the CDR3: TGCGCCAGCAGCTTGACTAGCGGGAAGAGCGAGCAGTACTTC. Protein: CASSLTSGKSEQYF.

The chain joins TRBV9 to TRBJ1-2; no definite D call. V was cut by 0 bases and J by 3 bases, with 12 bases left in between. The CDR3 extends over 15 amino acids. The germline CDR1 and CDR2 sequences are SGDLS and YYNGEE. The CDR3 bases are TGTGCCAGCAGCGTAGTCGGGTTTTTGGACTATGGCTACACCTTC. Its protein product is CASSVVGFLDYGYTF.

This rearrangement joins TRBV18 to TRBJ1-2, with D maybe TRBD1 (6 bases). The germline CDR1 and CDR2 sequences are KGHSH and LQKENI. The CDR3 runs 13 residues. V was shortened by 1 base and J by 8 bases, with 11 bases between the two germline ends. The chain's CDR3 is CASSPQTGGGYTF. CDR3 nucleotides: TGTGCCAGCTCACCACAGACAGGCGGAGGCTACACCTTC.